This entry is about one T cell receptor (beta chain). The sample belongs to a study of T cells in Graves' hyperthyroidism and ophthalmopathy. The CDR3 totals 16 residues. V lost 1 base and J lost 3, with 10 bases in between. Per the germline V gene, CDR1 is MNHEY and CDR2 is SMNVEV (reference sequence). Researchers took RNA transcripts and amplified the TCR beta CDR3 regions from them. Researchers ran a first-round RT-PCR on the TCR CDR3 using the HTBI primer set. TCRdb redid the calling of the multiplex PCR reads with MiXCR, one entry per CDR3 protein. The sample lists about 380,000 distinct CDR3 sequences; less than 20% were seen once.

Sequences were obtained from blood. This TCR came from a man aged 18 to 29 with Graves' ophthalmopathy. The chain links TRBV27 to TRBJ2-6, with TRBD1 as a possible D gene (6 bases). The DNA for the CDR3 is TGTGCCAGCAGTTTATTACAGGGAAGTGGGGCCAACGTCCTGACTTTC. Amino acid sequence: CASSLLQGSGANVLTF.